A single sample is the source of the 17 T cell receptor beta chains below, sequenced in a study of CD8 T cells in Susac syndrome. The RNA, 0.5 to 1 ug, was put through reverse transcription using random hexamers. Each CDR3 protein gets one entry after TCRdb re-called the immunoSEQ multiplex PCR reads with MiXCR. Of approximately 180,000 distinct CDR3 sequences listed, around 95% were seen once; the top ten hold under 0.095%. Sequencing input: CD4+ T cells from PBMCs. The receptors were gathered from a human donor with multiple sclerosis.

CDR3 sequence (DNA): TGTGCCAGCAGTCTGGGCGGCTCCTTCCCTGAAGCTTTCTTT. It encodes CASSLGGSFPEAFF. V usage is TRBV12-3 or TRBV12-4 and J usage is TRBJ1-1; D call uncertain. The CDR3 extends over 14 amino acids. V was pared by 5 bases and J by 6 bases, with 16 bases between.

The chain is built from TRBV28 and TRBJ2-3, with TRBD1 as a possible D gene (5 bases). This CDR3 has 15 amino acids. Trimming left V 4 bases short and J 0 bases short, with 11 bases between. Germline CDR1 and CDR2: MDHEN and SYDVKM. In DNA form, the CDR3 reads TGTGCCAGCAGTTACAGGAGAATTAGCACAGATACGCAGTATTTT. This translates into CASSYRRISTDTQYF.

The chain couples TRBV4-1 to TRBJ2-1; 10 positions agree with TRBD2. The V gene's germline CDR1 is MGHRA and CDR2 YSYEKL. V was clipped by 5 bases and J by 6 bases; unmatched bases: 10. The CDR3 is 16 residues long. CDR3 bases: TGCGCCAGCAGCGTTATTCCTAGCGGGGGCCTCAATGAGCAGTTCTTC. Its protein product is CASSVIPSGGLNEQFF.

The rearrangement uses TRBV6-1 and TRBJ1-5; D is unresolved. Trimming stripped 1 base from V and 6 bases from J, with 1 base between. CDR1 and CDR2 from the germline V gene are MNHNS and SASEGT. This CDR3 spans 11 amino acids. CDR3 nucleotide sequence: TGTGCCAGCAGTGAAGGTCAGCCCCAGCATTTT. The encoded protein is CASSEGQPQHF.

CDR3 coding DNA: TGTGCCAGCACCCTGGACAGGGATGGAGAGACCCAGTACTTC. It yields the protein CASTLDRDGETQYF. The J gene is TRBJ2-5, the V gene TRBV12-3 or TRBV12-4; 8 nucleotides line up with TRBD1. With 7 bases clipped from V and 4 bases from J, the junction kept 8 bases outside the gene matches. The CDR3 consists of 14 residues.

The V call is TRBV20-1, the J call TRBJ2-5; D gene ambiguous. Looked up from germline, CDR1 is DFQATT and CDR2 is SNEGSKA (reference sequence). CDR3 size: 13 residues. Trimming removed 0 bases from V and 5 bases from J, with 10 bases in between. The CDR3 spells CSARDLGWETQYF. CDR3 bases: TGCAGTGCTAGAGATCTCGGCTGGGAGACCCAGTACTTC.

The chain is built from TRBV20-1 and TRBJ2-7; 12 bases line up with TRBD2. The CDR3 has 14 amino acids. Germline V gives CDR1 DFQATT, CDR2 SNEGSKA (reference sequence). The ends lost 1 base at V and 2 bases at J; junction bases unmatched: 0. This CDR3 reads CSARASGGAYEQYF. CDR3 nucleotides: TGCAGTGCTAGAGCTAGCGGGGGGGCCTACGAGCAGTACTTC.

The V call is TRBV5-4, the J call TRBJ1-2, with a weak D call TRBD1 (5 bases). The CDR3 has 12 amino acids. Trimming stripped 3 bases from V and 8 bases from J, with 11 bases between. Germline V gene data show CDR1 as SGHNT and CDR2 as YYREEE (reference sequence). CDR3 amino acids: CASSSGMEGYTF. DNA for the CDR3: TGTGCCAGCAGCTCAGGGATGGAGGGCTACACCTTC.

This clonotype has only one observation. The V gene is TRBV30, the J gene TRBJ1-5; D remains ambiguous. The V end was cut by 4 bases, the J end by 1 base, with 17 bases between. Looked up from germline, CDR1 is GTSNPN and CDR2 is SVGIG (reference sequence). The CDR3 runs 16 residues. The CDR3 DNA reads TGTGCCTGGACCCCCGTGGACCAGGAGAGCAATCAGCCCCAGCATTTT. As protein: CAWTPVDQESNQPQHF.

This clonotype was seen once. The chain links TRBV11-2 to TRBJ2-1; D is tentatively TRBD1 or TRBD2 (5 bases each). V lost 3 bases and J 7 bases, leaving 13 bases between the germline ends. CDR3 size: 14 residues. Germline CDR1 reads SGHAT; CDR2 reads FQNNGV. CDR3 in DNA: TGTGCCAGCAGCTTTAGGGAGTGGGGGAATGAGCAGTTCTTC. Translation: CASSFREWGNEQFF.

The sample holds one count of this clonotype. CDR3 DNA: TGCGCCAGCAGCTTGTTTAGAGGATTCTACGAGCAGTACTTC. This translates into CASSLFRGFYEQYF. V gene TRBV5-1 combines with J gene TRBJ2-7; D is uncertain. The V end lost 1 base, the J end lost 3 bases, and 11 bases lay between the germline ends. The CDR3 totals 14 residues. In germline, CDR1 is SGHRS, CDR2 YFSETQ.

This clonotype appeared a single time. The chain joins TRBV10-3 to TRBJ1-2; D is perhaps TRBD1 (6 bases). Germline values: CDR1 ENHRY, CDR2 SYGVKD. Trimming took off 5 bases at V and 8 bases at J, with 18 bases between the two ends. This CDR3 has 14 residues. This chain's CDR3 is CAISRGGQGTGYTF. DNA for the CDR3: TGTGCCATCAGTCGTGGGGGTCAGGGGACGGGCTACACCTTC.

This CDR3 is CASSQGPDGYTF. In DNA form, the CDR3 reads TGTGCCAGCAGCCAGGGGCCGGATGGCTACACCTTC. The chain employs TRBV5-6 and TRBJ1-2; tentative D call: TRBD1 (6 bases). This CDR3 is 12 amino acids long. Germline CDR1 SGHDT, CDR2 YYEEEE. The V end lost 4 bases, the J end lost 6 bases, and 10 bases lay between the germline ends.

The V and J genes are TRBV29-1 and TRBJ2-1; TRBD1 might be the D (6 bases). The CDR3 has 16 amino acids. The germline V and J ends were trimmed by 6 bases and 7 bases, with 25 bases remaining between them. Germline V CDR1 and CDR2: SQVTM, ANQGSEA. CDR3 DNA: TGCAGCGTGGCCGGGACATCCCGTTTGTTGTGGAATGAGCAGTTCTTC. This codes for CSVAGTSRLLWNEQFF.

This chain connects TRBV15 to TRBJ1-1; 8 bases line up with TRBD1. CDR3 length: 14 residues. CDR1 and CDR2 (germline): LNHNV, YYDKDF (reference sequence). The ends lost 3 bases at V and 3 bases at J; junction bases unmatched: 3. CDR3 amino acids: CATSSGQGYTEAFF. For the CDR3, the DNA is TGTGCCACCAGCAGCGGACAGGGTTACACTGAAGCTTTCTTT.

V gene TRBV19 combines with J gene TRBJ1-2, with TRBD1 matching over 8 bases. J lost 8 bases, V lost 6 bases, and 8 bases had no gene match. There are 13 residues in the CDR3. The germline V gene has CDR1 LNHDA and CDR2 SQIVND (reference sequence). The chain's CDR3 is CASSITGGGGYTF. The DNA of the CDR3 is TGTGCCAGTAGCATTACAGGGGGAGGAGGCTACACCTTC.

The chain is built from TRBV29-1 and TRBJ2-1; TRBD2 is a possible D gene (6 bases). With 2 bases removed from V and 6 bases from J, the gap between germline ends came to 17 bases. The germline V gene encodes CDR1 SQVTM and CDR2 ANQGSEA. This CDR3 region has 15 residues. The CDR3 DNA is TGCAGCGTTGAATCCCGGAGGGTCGGTGGCAATGAGCAGTTCTTC. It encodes CSVESRRVGGNEQFF.